The T cell receptor (beta chain) under discussion was sequenced for a study of OX40 agonist ivuxolimab in advanced cancers. Background on the whole study: The costimulatory receptor OX40 (CD134) was targeted by ivuxolimab, a fully human IgG2 agonistic monoclonal antibody. Intravenous ivuxolimab was administered to patients every 2 weeks at six dose levels: 0.01, 0.1, 0.3, 1.5, 3 and 10 mg/kg. Partial responses occurred in three dose-escalation patients: two with cutaneous melanoma and one with hepatocellular carcinoma. In the dose-escalation cohort, nearly 85% of patients were male, and the mean age was roughly 60 years with a range of about 20 to 79. The paper covers the monotherapy dose-escalation part of the phase I ivuxolimab trial, which included N ≈ 50 patients. Of the 50 to 55 patients in dose escalation, some 20 had hepatocellular carcinoma, some 15 had melanoma, 9 had renal cell carcinoma and 9 had head and neck cancer. Prior anti-PD-1, anti-PD-L1 or anti-CTLA-4 therapy was permitted, and 30% to 50% of dose-escalation patients had received checkpoint inhibitors. Peripheral TCRbeta sequencing aimed to test whether ivuxolimab altered TCR sequence diversity and caused clonal T-cell expansion. Overall study outcomes, separate from this receptor: On average, CD8+ T cells showed more expanded clones than CD4+ T cells after ivuxolimab. Antigen specificity was not determined for the clonally expanded peripheral T cells. Clonal expansion of both CD4+ and CD8+ blood T cells was observed from baseline to week 6 at doses 0.1 to 3.0 mg/kg. Low levels of normalized T-cell clonal expansion were also seen in some patients who did not respond. In partial responders in the 0.1-3.0 mg/kg groups, normalized peripheral clonal expansion was found to be among the lowest, especially among CD8+ T cells.

For sequencing of the TCRbeta CDR3 region, genomic DNA was extracted from the sorted cells. The immunoSEQ Assay was used to sequence the TCRbeta CDR3 regions. TCRdb holds this immuneACCESS table with in-frame rearrangements only. Some clones are missing; in checked studies, unresolved V genes explain under half, and the rest has no known cause. For this sample the table gives about 50,000 clones, of which less than 90% were detected only once. The ten largest clones add up to 0.55% to 0.65% of the sample. The trial excluded patients who had a history of autoimmune disease or who were on systemic immunosuppression. Peripheral blood for TCR sequencing was collected from all dose cohorts at baseline, on cycle 4 day 1, and on cycle 7 day 1. The samples were drawn from a first-in-human, open-label, multicenter phase I dose-escalation trial of ivuxolimab. Adults with locally advanced or metastatic head and neck squamous cell, hepatocellular, melanoma or renal cell carcinoma were enrolled in the trial. Before TCR sequencing, CD4+ and CD8+ T cells were separately sorted from peripheral blood.

A note on this clone: It lacks a known antigen. Within one base of it there is no much larger clone, and no base qualities were kept.

CDR1 and CDR2, looked up from the germline V gene, are SGHDT and YYEEEE. The CDR3 holds 14 amino acids from the cysteine to the phenylalanine. Only the CDR3 DNA is retained, 42 bases long and in frame from the first base. A distance of 14 bases separates the germline ends of V and J, which lose 6 bases and 5 bases respectively. The material was CD4+ or CD8+ T cells sorted from blood, obtained in a trial of the OX40 agonist ivuxolimab. The sequence joins TRBV5-6 to TRBJ1-4; matching of 5 bases hints at TRBD1 as the D gene. The origin of this receptor is an adult with an advanced solid tumor such as melanoma, head and neck, liver or kidney cancer. The bases are TGTGCCAGCAATGAGCAGGGCCGGAATGAAAAACTGTTTTTT. It translates to CASNEQGRNEKLFF.